This TCR beta chain was documented in a study of metastatic and nonmetastatic thyroid tumors. Across the study: Repertoires were compared across blood and tumor or nodule tissue from malignant and benign thyroid patients. Findings and limits, study-wide: Reportedly, malignant thyroid tumors had significantly higher TCR beta diversity than benign nodules, in blood and tumor.

In the authors' methods: A distant-metastasis classifier for papillary thyroid cancer was built using CDR3 differences across clinicopathological groups. TCRdb recomputed clones from the PCR reads via MiXCR. TCRdb's processing, not the study's, gives the V and J calls here. The table includes more than 5,000 clones, roughly 29% detected once. The germline CDR1 and CDR2 sequences are GTSNPN and SVGIG (reference sequence). The V end was cut by 3 bases, the J end by 6 bases, with 9 bases between. The CDR3 is 12 residues long. In the case of this clone: What it binds is not known.

All patients were treatment-naive before thyroid surgery. The clonotype comes from a female donor with papillary thyroid cancer or a benign thyroid nodule (not recorded which). Some clones in this sample may be carry-over from other donors' samples. The chain links TRBV30 to TRBJ2-1; D is ambiguous. Sequenced input: adjacent normal tissue. CDR3 residues: CAWRVAVNEQFF. CDR3 DNA sequence: TGTGCCTGGAGGGTGGCAGTCAATGAGCAGTTCTTC. Using reference TRBV30 and TRBJ2-1 for the parts outside the CDR3, the full variable domain is SQTIHQWPATLVQPVGSPLSLECTVEGTSNPNLYWYRQAAGRGLQLLFYSVGIGQISSEVPQNLSASRPQDRQFILSSKKLLLSDSGFYLCAWRVAVNEQFFGPGTRLTVL.